This entry concerns a single TCR beta chain. The data were obtained in a study of beta chain features in type 1 diabetes. Germline assignment: CDR1 SEHNR and CDR2 FQNEAQ (reference sequence). The CDR3 totals 15 residues. With 3 bases clipped from V and 5 bases from J, the junction kept 9 bases outside the gene matches. Expressed TCRB transcripts were sequenced because the entire RNA isolate underwent reverse transcription. Assay used: immunoSEQ multiplex PCR; TCRdb lists only in-frame clones, some missing. The sample yields a few hundred thousand clones, approximately 15% seen once. The sequence was obtained from a man younger than 45 in good health. What was sequenced was naive CD4+ T cells from blood. The chain joins TRBV7-9 to TRBJ2-5; 7 bases line up with TRBD2. The CDR3 DNA follows: TGTGCCAGCAGCTTCACCCCCGGGGGGACGGAGACCCAGTACTTC. This encodes CASSFTPGGTETQYF.